A single sample gave rise to the 5 T cell receptor beta chains below, sequenced in a study of blood T cell repertoires in COVID-19. Sequencing was performed with immunoSEQ multiplex PCR; in TCRdb, only in-frame clones are kept and a portion is missing. The sample contains 75,000 to 95,000 clones, around 88% of which appear only once. Sequencing was performed on peripheral blood. The origin of the receptors is a woman aged 55-70 years with COVID-19, enrolled during active disease.

This chain joins TRBV6-2 or TRBV6-3 and TRBJ2-2; 15 bases are a match to TRBD2. V gave up 6 bases and J gave up 5 bases; unmatched junction bases: 7. The germline V gene encodes CDR1 MNHEY and CDR2 SVGEGT. The CDR3 totals 17 residues. The CDR3 here is CASSRPGTSGGTGELFF. CDR3 coding DNA: TGTGCCAGCAGCCGACCCGGGACTAGCGGGGGGACCGGGGAGCTGTTTTTT.

This chain uses TRBV11-1 with TRBJ2-1, with D possibly matching TRBD2 (5 bases). Per germline, CDR1 SGHAT and CDR2 FQDESV (reference sequence). The CDR3 is made up of 14 amino acids. The germline V and J ends were trimmed by 4 bases and 7 bases, with 14 bases remaining between them. Written as DNA, the CDR3 is TGTGCCAGCAGCTACTGGACCTCGGGGAATGAGCAGTTCTTC. Protein product: CASSYWTSGNEQFF.

V and J are TRBV29-1 and TRBJ2-5, with 10 bases matching TRBD2. Germline V lookup: CDR1 SQVTM, CDR2 ANQGSEA. With V trimmed by 4 bases and J by 7 bases, 9 bases remained unmatched. CDR3 length: 14 residues. The CDR3 DNA sequence: TGCAGCGTTGGGAGCGGGGGGGCTCTAGGGACCCAGTACTTC. It codes for CSVGSGGALGTQYF.

The chain employs TRBV4-1 and TRBJ1-4, with D perhaps matching TRBD1 (5 bases). This CDR3 region has 16 residues. Germline V lookup: CDR1 MGHRA, CDR2 YSYEKL. V was clipped by 4 bases and J by 7 bases, with 19 bases between them. This CDR3 is CASSPSGTPDVEKLFF. CDR3 in DNA: TGCGCCAGCAGCCCGTCAGGGACTCCAGATGTTGAAAAACTGTTTTTT.

The table lists this clone with a few counts. V usage is TRBV7-9 and J usage is TRBJ1-5; weak D call: TRBD1 (6 bases). Trimming cost V 2 bases and J 4 bases, with 9 bases left between them. The CDR3 extends over 14 amino acids. Looked up from germline, CDR1 is SEHNR and CDR2 is FQNEAQ (reference sequence). The CDR3 nucleotides read TGTGCCAGCAGCTTAAACACAGGGAATCAGCCCCAGCATTTT. Its protein is CASSLNTGNQPQHF.